This T cell receptor (beta chain) comes out of a study of long-term antiretroviral therapy in people with HIV. Overall study: First collections came about a decade before the 2015 immediate-ART recommendation.

The assay, immunoSEQ v3.0, was run at survey level. Here immunoSEQ multiplex PCR was the method, and the copy in TCRdb shows in-frame clones only, minus some. The sample includes tens of thousands of clones, roughly 86% of them seen just once. The CDR3 is made up of 12 amino acids. Germline loops: CDR1 MNHEY, CDR2 SVGAGI. Trimming cost V 5 bases and J 7 bases, with 11 bases left between them. The clonotype originates from a woman in her forties or fifties with HIV. Sequencing used unsorted PBMCs, obtained approximately 2.5 years after starting antiretroviral therapy. The J gene is TRBJ1-2, the V gene TRBV6-5; no clear D. CDR3 DNA: TGTGCCAGCAGTCCTCGAACAAGTGGCTACACCTTC. Its protein product is CASSPRTSGYTF.